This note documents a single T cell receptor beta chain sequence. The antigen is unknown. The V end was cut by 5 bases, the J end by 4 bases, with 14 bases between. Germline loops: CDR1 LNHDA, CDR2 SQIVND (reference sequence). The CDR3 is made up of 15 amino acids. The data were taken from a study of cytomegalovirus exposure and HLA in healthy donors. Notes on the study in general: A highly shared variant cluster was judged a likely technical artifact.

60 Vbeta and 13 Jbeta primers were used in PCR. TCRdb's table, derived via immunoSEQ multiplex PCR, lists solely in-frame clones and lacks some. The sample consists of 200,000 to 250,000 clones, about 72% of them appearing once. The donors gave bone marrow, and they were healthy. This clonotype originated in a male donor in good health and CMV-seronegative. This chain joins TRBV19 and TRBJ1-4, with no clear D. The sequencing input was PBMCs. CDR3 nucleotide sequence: TGTGCCAGTAGTCTAAGTCTTGTACTTAATGAAAAACTGTTTTTT. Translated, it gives CASSLSLVLNEKLFF.